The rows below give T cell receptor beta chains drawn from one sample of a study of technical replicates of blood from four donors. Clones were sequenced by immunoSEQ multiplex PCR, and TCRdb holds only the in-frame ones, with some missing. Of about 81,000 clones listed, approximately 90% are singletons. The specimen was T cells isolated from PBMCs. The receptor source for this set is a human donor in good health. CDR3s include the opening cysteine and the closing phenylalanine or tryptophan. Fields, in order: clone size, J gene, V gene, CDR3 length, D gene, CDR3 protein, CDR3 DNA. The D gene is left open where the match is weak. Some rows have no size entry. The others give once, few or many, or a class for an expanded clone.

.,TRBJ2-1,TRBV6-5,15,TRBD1,CASSLTGTALLEQFF,TGTGCCAGCAGTCTTACTGGGACAGCCCTGCTGGAGCAGTTCTTC
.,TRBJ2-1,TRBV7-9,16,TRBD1,CASSHTGVRALNEQFF,TGTGCCAGCAGCCATACAGGGGTTCGGGCTCTCAATGAGCAGTTCTTC
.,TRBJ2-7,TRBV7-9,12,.,CASSPSRYEQYF,TGTGCCAGCAGCCCCTCCCGCTACGAGCAGTACTTC
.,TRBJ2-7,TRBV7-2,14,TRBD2,CASSVAGGSHEQYF,TGTGCCAGCAGCGTAGCGGGGGGGAGCCACGAGCAGTACTTC
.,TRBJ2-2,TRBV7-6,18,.,CASSLTWRGVPHPGELFF,TGTGCCAGCAGCCTCACGTGGCGCGGGGTACCCCACCCCGGGGAGCTGTTTTTT
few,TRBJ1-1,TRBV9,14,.,CASSLAGRNTEAFF,TGTGCCAGCAGCCTGGCAGGAAGGAACACTGAAGCTTTCTTT
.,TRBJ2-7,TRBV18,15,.,CASSPSGTFYEHGYF,TGTGCCAGCTCACCTTCCGGGACATTCTACGAGCATGGGTACTTC
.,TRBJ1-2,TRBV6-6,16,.,CASSYRGSEGHYGYTF,TGTGCCAGCAGTTACAGAGGGTCGGAGGGGCACTATGGCTACACCTTC
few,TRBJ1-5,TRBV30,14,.,CAWSFGGVVQPQHF,TGTGCCTGGAGTTTTGGAGGGGTAGTTCAGCCCCAGCATTTT
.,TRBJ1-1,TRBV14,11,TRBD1,CASSEGTASFF,TGTGCCAGCAGCGAAGGGACAGCCTCTTTCTTT
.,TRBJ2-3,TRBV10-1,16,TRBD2,CASGTSGGTNTDTQYF,TGCGCCAGCGGGACTAGCGGAGGCACTAACACAGATACGCAGTATTTT
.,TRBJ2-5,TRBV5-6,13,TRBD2,CASSLILSGAQYF,TGTGCCAGCAGCTTGATACTCAGCGGGGCCCAGTACTTC
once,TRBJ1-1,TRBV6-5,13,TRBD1,CASSSQGVAEAFF,TGTGCCAGCAGTTCCCAGGGGGTAGCTGAAGCTTTCTTT
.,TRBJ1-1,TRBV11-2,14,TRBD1,CASSFWTGNTEAFF,TGTGCCAGCAGCTTCTGGACAGGGAACACTGAAGCTTTCTTT
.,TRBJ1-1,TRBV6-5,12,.,CASNDRQAAAFF,TGTGCCAGCAACGACCGACAGGCTGCGGCTTTCTTT
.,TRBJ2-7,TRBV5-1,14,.,CASSLDGTLYEQYF,TGCGCCAGCAGCTTGGATGGGACACTTTACGAGCAGTACTTC
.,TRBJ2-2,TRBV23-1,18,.,CASSQSHRRRSNTGELFF,TGCGCCAGCAGTCAATCTCACAGAAGAAGATCAAACACCGGGGAGCTGTTTTTT
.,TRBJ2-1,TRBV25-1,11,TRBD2,CASRLAGGMFF,TGTGCCAGCAGGCTAGCGGGAGGAATGTTCTTC
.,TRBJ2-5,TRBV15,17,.,CATSRVRVRGGQETQYF,TGTGCCACCAGCAGAGTAAGGGTGAGGGGAGGCCAAGAGACCCAGTACTTC
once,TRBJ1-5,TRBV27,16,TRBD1,CASRVTGGLSNQPQHF,TGTGCCAGCAGGGTTACAGGGGGCCTGAGCAATCAGCCCCAGCATTTT
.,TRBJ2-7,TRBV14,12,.,CASSQTRYEQYF,TGTGCCAGCAGCCAAACACGTTACGAGCAGTACTTC
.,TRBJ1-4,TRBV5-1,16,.,CASSFAGGGIDEKLFF,TGCGCCAGCAGCTTTGCAGGTGGGGGGATCGATGAAAAACTGTTTTTT
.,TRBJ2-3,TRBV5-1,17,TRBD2,CASSLASGGARADTQYF,TGCGCCAGCAGCTTGGCCAGCGGGGGGGCTAGGGCAGATACGCAGTATTTT
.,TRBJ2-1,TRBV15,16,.,CATSSSPGSSYNEQFF,TGTGCCACCAGCTCTTCCCCGGGTAGTTCCTACAATGAGCAGTTCTTC
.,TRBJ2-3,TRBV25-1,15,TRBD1,CASRQTGESTDTQYF,TGTGCCAGCAGACAAACAGGGGAGAGCACAGATACGCAGTATTTT
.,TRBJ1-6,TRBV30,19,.,CAWSVQGVQKAVYNSPLHF,TGTGCCTGGAGTGTACAGGGAGTACAGAAGGCCGTCTATAATTCACCCCTCCACTTT
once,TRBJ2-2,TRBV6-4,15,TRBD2,CASSESAGGTGELFF,TGTGCCAGCAGTGAATCAGCGGGAGGGACCGGGGAGCTGTTTTTT
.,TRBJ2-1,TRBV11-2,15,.,CASTSGTLSYNEQFF,TGTGCCAGCACCTCCGGGACTTTATCCTACAATGAGCAGTTCTTC
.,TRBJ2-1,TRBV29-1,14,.,CSVEVRGSYNEQFF,TGCAGCGTTGAAGTTCGGGGCTCCTACAATGAGCAGTTCTTC
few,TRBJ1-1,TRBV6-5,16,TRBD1,CASSYFRDRSNTEAFF,TGTGCCAGCAGTTACTTCCGGGACAGGTCGAACACTGAAGCTTTCTTT
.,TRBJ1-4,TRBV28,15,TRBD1,CASSSDRGLEEKLFF,TGTGCCAGCAGTTCGGACAGGGGGTTGGAAGAAAAACTGTTTTTT
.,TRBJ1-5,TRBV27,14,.,CASSEGQINQPQHF,TGTGCCAGCAGTGAGGGACAAATCAATCAGCCCCAGCATTTT
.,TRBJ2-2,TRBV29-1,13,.,CSGVITGTGELFF,TGCAGCGGAGTTATAACAGGGACCGGGGAGCTGTTTTTT
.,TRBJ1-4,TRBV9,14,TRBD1,CASSGTGGNEKLFF,TGTGCCAGCAGCGGGACAGGGGGCAATGAAAAACTGTTTTTT
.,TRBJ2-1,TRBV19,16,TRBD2,CASSTPVTSGGARQFF,TGTGCCAGTAGTACCCCCGTGACTAGCGGGGGGGCCCGGCAGTTCTTC
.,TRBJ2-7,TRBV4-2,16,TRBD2,CASSQALAGGSYEQYF,TGTGCCAGCAGCCAAGCCCTAGCGGGAGGCTCCTACGAGCAGTACTTC
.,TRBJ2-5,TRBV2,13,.,CASSEQNEETQYF,TGTGCCAGCAGTGAACAGAACGAAGAGACCCAGTACTTC
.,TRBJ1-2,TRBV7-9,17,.,CASSLGRGTQGIYGYTF,TGTGCCAGCAGCTTAGGAAGAGGGACTCAAGGGATCTATGGCTACACCTTC
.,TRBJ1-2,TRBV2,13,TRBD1,CASSDGTVYGYTF,TGTGCCAGCAGTGACGGGACAGTCTATGGCTACACCTTC
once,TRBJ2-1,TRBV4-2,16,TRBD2,CASSQSTSGGANEQFF,TGTGCCAGCAGCCAATCGACTAGCGGGGGGGCCAATGAGCAGTTCTTC
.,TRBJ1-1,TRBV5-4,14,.,CASSLEGGDTEAFF,TGTGCCAGCAGCTTGGAGGGGGGGGACACTGAAGCTTTCTTT
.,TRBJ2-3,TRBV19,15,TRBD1,CASSRGQGQTDTQYF,TGTGCCAGTAGTAGAGGACAGGGGCAGACAGATACGCAGTATTTT
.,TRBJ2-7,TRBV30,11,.,CAGQQSYEQYF,TGTGCCGGACAGCAATCCTACGAGCAGTACTTC
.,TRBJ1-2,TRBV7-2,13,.,CASSLAGGYGYTF,TGTGCCAGCAGCTTAGCAGGGGGCTATGGCTACACCTTC
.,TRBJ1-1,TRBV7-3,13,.,CASSLGHSTEAFF,TGTGCCAGCAGCCTTGGACATTCCACTGAAGCTTTCTTT
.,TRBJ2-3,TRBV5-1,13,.,CASSRSSTDTQYF,TGCGCCAGCAGTCGGTCGTCCACAGATACGCAGTATTTT
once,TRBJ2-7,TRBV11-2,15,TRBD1,CASSLTNWDSYEQYF,TGTGCCAGCAGCTTGACGAATTGGGACAGCTACGAGCAGTACTTC
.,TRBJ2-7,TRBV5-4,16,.,CASSLFVMGGLYEQYF,TGTGCCAGCAGCTTGTTTGTGATGGGGGGGCTCTACGAGCAGTACTTC
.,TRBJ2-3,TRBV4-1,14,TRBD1,CASSQEQGTDTQYF,TGCGCCAGCAGCCAAGAACAGGGGACAGATACGCAGTATTTT
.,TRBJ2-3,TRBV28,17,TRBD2,CASSGVLRETSGGRWYF,TGTGCCAGCAGTGGGGTCCTGCGTGAGACTAGCGGGGGGAGGTGGTATTTT
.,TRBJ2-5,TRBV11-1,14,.,CASSLAGPGETQYF,TGTGCCAGCAGCTTAGCGGGTCCCGGGGAGACCCAGTACTTC
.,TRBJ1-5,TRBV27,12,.,CASSTPGWPQHF,TGTGCCAGCAGCACACCAGGGTGGCCCCAGCATTTT
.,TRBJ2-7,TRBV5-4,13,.,CASSASTGIEQYF,TGTGCCAGCAGCGCATCGACAGGTATCGAGCAGTACTTC
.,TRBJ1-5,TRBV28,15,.,CASSPPRVGNQPQHF,TGTGCCAGCAGCCCTCCCCGCGTCGGCAATCAGCCCCAGCATTTT
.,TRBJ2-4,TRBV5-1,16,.,CASSPRRSGAKNIQYF,TGCGCCAGCAGCCCTCGGCGGTCAGGGGCCAAAAACATTCAGTACTTC
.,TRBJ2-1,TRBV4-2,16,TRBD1,CASSQVAQGAWNEQFF,TGTGCCAGCAGCCAAGTCGCACAGGGGGCTTGGAATGAGCAGTTCTTC
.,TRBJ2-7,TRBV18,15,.,CASSPASSGVGEQYF,TGTGCCAGCTCACCCGCTTCTTCGGGGGTTGGCGAGCAGTACTTC
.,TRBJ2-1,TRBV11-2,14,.,CASSPETAYNEQFF,TGTGCCAGCAGCCCGGAGACGGCGTACAATGAGCAGTTCTTC
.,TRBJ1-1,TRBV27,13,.,CASYREMDTEAFF,TGTGCCAGCTACAGGGAAATGGACACTGAAGCTTTCTTT